This is a list of T cell receptor beta chains from one sample in a study of T cell repertoires in cytomegalovirus infection. TCRdb itself ran the reads through MiXCR, one entry per CDR3 protein. The repertoire consists of approximately 550,000 distinct CDR3 sequences, with approximately 15% occurring once and the leading ten covering roughly a quarter. The sequenced sample consisted of CD8+ T cells from PBMCs. The receptor set was obtained from a human donor in good health (CMV status not recorded). Some clones in this sample may be carry-over from other donors' samples. Each CDR3 is given with its conserved first and last residue. A D gene is named only where the DNA matches it firmly. The size field is filled for only some rows; it gives once, few, many or a size class.

>TRBD1|TRBJ2-1|TRBV7-9|many
TGTGCCAGCAGCCCTAGGACAGGGGGCACTGAGCAGTTCTTC
CASSPRTGGTEQFF
>TRBD1|TRBJ1-2|TRBV9|-
TGTGCCAGCAGCGTAGCAGGCGGGACAGGGAACTATGGCTACACCTTC
CASSVAGGTGNYGYTF
>TRBD1|TRBJ1-6|TRBV19|many
TGTGCCAGTAGTATGACCCGGGCAGGGGGCGATTCACCCCTCCACTTT
CASSMTRAGGDSPLHF
>TRBD2|TRBJ2-5|TRBV12-3/TRBV12-4|many
TGTGCCAGCAGCACTAGCGCTTTCAAACAAGAGACCCAGTACTTC
CASSTSAFKQETQYF
>-|TRBJ2-1|TRBV6-1|few
TGTGCCAGCAGTGGACCTGTACGCGATGAGCAGTTCTTC
CASSGPVRDEQFF
>TRBD1|TRBJ1-2|TRBV7-9|-
TGTGCCAGCAGCTTAGAGGCAGGGGGCAGCTATGGCTACACCTTC
CASSLEAGGSYGYTF
>-|TRBJ1-6|TRBV28|many
TGTGCCAGCAGTCCTAGTTTTAACCTCCACTTT
CASSPSFNLHF
>-|TRBJ2-1|TRBV20-1|few
TGCAGTGCTGTCGGGAGAGGGGCTTCCTACAATGAGCAGTTCTTC
CSAVGRGASYNEQFF
>-|TRBJ1-1|TRBV2|-
TGTGCCAGCATCCTCTCCCGGGCCGCGGGGGACACTGAAGCTTTCTTT
CASILSRAAGDTEAFF
>TRBD1|TRBJ2-2|TRBV29-1|many
TGCAGCGTGAGCGGGACAGGGCAGGTCGGGGAGCTGTTTTTT
CSVSGTGQVGELFF
>TRBD2|TRBJ2-1|TRBV6-5|-
TGTGCCAGCAGCGCGAGACTAGCGGGAGAGGTCTACAATGAGCAGTTCTTC
CASSARLAGEVYNEQFF
>-|TRBJ2-1|TRBV27|many
TGTGCCAGCAGTTACGTAGGGAGCGGGTTGAATGAGCAGTTCTTC
CASSYVGSGLNEQFF
>-|TRBJ2-7|TRBV14|many
TGTGCCAGCAGCCAAGTAGCGGATGCCTACGAGCAGTACTTC
CASSQVADAYEQYF
>TRBD1|TRBJ2-5|TRBV20-1|few
TGCAGTGCTAATAGCCAGGGGGCCCAAGAGACCCAGTACTTC
CSANSQGAQETQYF
>TRBD2|TRBJ2-7|TRBV29-1|many
TGCAGCGTTAGGACTAGCGAATACTACGAGCAGTACTTC
CSVRTSEYYEQYF
>TRBD1|TRBJ2-2|TRBV15|-
TGTGCCACCAGCAGAGATTTGGACAGGGAGGACAGCGTGGGCACCGGGGAGCTGTTTTTT
CATSRDLDREDSVGTGELFF
>-|TRBJ2-7|TRBV12-5|many
TGTGCTAGTGGTTTGTCAGGGTTGGAGCAGTACTTC
CASGLSGLEQYF
>-|TRBJ2-3|TRBV24-1|-
TGTGCCACCAGTGCTGGAGGGGGGGATACGCAGTATTTT
CATSAGGGDTQYF
>-|TRBJ1-2|TRBV10-2|-
TGCGCCAGCGGGGAGGGAGACGGCTACACCTTC
CASGEGDGYTF
>-|TRBJ1-1|TRBV27|-
TGTGCCAGCAGTTTATCGTGGGGGCTGGGTGAAGCTTTCTTT
CASSLSWGLGEAFF
>-|TRBJ2-7|TRBV5-6|few
TGTGCCAGCAGCCCTCGGAGCGACTCCTACGAGCAGTACTTC
CASSPRSDSYEQYF
>-|TRBJ1-1|TRBV15|many
TGTGCCACCAGCAGAGATTATTTAACGGCTGAAGCTTTCTTT
CATSRDYLTAEAFF